The 10 T cell receptor beta chains below were found in one sample sequenced in a study of post-analysis software for immune sequencing data. Study-level points and caveats: TRBV5-6, TRBV5-1 and TRBV20-1 belonged to a set of a handful of TRBV segments that were more frequent in patients than controls.

The TCR beta cDNA libraries carried unique molecular identifiers. TCRdb re-called the PCR reads with MiXCR, one entry per CDR3 protein. The table has about 190,000 distinct CDR3 sequences, roughly 28% seen once; the top ten hold nearly 3.5%. No antigen has been assigned to these receptors. The sequenced sample was blood. The receptors come from a girl under 18 with multiple sclerosis.

This clonotype was seen a few times. A read error may be the cause here, since a much bigger clone is one base away. The chain combines TRBV20-1 with TRBJ2-1; 10 bases fit TRBD2. The length of the CDR3 is 16 residues. V gave up 4 bases and J gave up 13 bases; unmatched junction bases: 19. CDR1 and CDR2 (germline): DFQATT, SNEGSKA (reference sequence). The CDR3 sequence is CSATGLANVPTETQFF. The CDR3 DNA sequence: TGCAGTGCTACGGGACTAGCGAATGTACCGACTGAGACCCAGTTCTTC.

This clonotype was observed many times. The chain combines TRBV15 with TRBJ2-7, with D maybe TRBD1 (6 bases). Trimming removed 3 bases from V and 3 bases from J, with 15 bases in between. Germline V gives CDR1 LNHNV, CDR2 YYDKDF (reference sequence). This CDR3 is built from 15 residues. CDR3 sequence reads: CATSSYATGYYEQYF. For the CDR3, the DNA is TGTGCCACCAGCAGTTACGCAACAGGGTACTACGAGCAGTACTTC.

This clonotype was observed at least ten times. The chain has TRBV20-1 and TRBJ1-2, with D possibly matching TRBD1 (5 bases). Germline V lookup: CDR1 DFQATT, CDR2 SNEGSKA (reference sequence). Deletions cut 3 bases from V and 6 bases from J, with 11 bases between. The CDR3 contains 12 residues. CDR3 amino acids: CSASGGDDGYTF. CDR3 nucleotides: TGCAGTGCTAGTGGGGGGGACGATGGCTACACCTTC.

V usage is TRBV20-1 and J usage is TRBJ2-2; D ambiguous. V was trimmed by 1 base and J by 5 bases, leaving 8 bases between them. The V gene's germline CDR1 is DFQATT and CDR2 SNEGSKA (reference sequence). The CDR3 totals 13 residues. The CDR3 sequence is CSARGFQTGELFF. The CDR3 DNA follows: TGCAGTGCTAGAGGCTTCCAGACCGGGGAGCTGTTTTTT.

The V call is TRBV5-1, the J call TRBJ2-7; the match to TRBD1 covers 8 bases. Germline V gene data show CDR1 as SGHRS and CDR2 as YFSETQ. The V gene end was trimmed by 0 bases and the J gene end by 3 bases; junction bases not matched to a gene: 5. This CDR3 is built from 15 residues. DNA of the CDR3: TGCGCCAGCAGCTTGGGACAGGGGATTCTCTACGAGCAGTACTTC. Translating it yields CASSLGQGILYEQYF.

This clonotype was recorded a few times. This chain connects TRBV14 to TRBJ1-1, with a weak D call TRBD1 (5 bases). CDR1 is SGHDN and CDR2 is FVKESK in the germline V gene. There are 15 residues in the CDR3. Trimming cost V 0 bases and J 7 bases, with 15 bases left between them. In DNA form, the CDR3 reads TGTGCCAGCAGCCAAGAGATGGCGGGGGTAGGTGAAGCTTTCTTT. It codes for CASSQEMAGVGEAFF.

The rearrangement uses TRBV7-9 and TRBJ2-7; 9 bases map to TRBD2. V shed 5 bases, J shed 4 bases, and the junction held 3 bases outside the gene matches. Germline CDR1 reads SEHNR; CDR2 reads FQNEAQ (reference sequence). The CDR3 loop spans 13 amino acids. This CDR3 reads CASSRTSEYEQYF. Here the CDR3 DNA reads TGTGCCAGCAGCAGGACTAGCGAGTACGAGCAGTACTTC.

This clonotype was recorded at least ten times. The CDR3 protein is CASSQPPAGNQETQYF. The CDR3 coding sequence is TGCGCCAGCAGCCAACCTCCGGCCGGCAACCAAGAGACCCAGTACTTC. The gene calls are TRBV4-1 and TRBJ2-5, with D unresolved. This CDR3 is built from 16 residues. Trimming stripped 2 bases from V and 0 bases from J, with 13 bases between. Germline CDR1 reads MGHRA; CDR2 reads YSYEKL.

Remarks on this clonotype: The junction differs from germline at one of its ends, possibly a read error. The V gene is TRBV3-1, the J gene TRBJ2-1; 13 positions agree with TRBD2. Germline V gene data show CDR1 as LGHDT and CDR2 as YNNKEL (reference sequence). This CDR3 is 22 amino acids long. The CDR3 nucleotides are TGTGCCAGCAGCCAAGATTTGGGACTAGCGGGACAAACCAACAGCTCCTACAATGTGCAGTTCTTC. Translating it yields CASSQDLGLAGQTNSSYNVQFF.

The CDR3 DNA sequence: TGTGCCAGCAGCCCGATGGGCCTAGCTGGCAATGAGCAGTTCTTC. The encoded protein is CASSPMGLAGNEQFF. The gene calls are TRBV5-4 and TRBJ2-1, with D possibly being TRBD2 (5 bases). Germline V gene sequence: CDR1 SGHNT, CDR2 YYREEE (reference sequence). This CDR3 region has 15 residues. The V end lost 4 bases, the J end lost 6 bases, and 17 bases lay between the germline ends.